The 13 T cell receptor beta chains below were found in one sample sequenced in a study of blood T cell repertoires in COVID-19. Data came from immunoSEQ multiplex PCR; TCRdb stores just in-frame clones and leaves some out. The sample has 96,000 or so clones; about 90% are singletons. The source material was peripheral blood. Source of these receptors: a human donor with COVID-19, enrolled during active disease. The donor label of this sample is uncertain.

The chain employs TRBV27 and TRBJ1-2; possibly TRBD1 for D (6 bases). Trimming took 5 bases from V and 8 from J, leaving 15 bases between them. The CDR3 spans 13 residues. Germline CDR1 reads MNHEY; CDR2 reads SMNVEV (reference sequence). As DNA, the CDR3 is TGTGCCAGCAGTCTGACAGGACTCGGGGGCTACACCTTC. It yields the protein CASSLTGLGGYTF.

V and J are TRBV27 and TRBJ2-3, with 8 bases aligning to TRBD2. The length of the CDR3 is 17 residues. Germline V gives CDR1 MNHEY, CDR2 SMNVEV (reference sequence). Trimming at V came to 5 bases and at J to 6 bases, leaving 16 bases not matched to a gene. In DNA, the CDR3 is TGTGCCAGCAGTCCTGACCACGGGACTAGGGGAGGGGATACGCAGTATTTT. Amino acid sequence: CASSPDHGTRGGDTQYF.

V gene TRBV11-2 combines with J gene TRBJ1-1; D ambiguous. Trimming stripped 3 bases from V and 8 bases from J, with 7 bases between. This CDR3 region has 11 residues. Looked up from germline, CDR1 is SGHAT and CDR2 is FQNNGV. As DNA, the CDR3 is TGTGCCAGCAGCTTCGTTATGGAAGCTTTCTTT. Protein sequence: CASSFVMEAFF.

As DNA, the CDR3 is TGCGCCAGCAGTCCCCGGGCGCAGGGCGGCTACACCTTC. Its protein product is CASSPRAQGGYTF. This chain joins TRBV4-3 and TRBJ1-2, with D tentatively TRBD1 (5 bases). This CDR3 contains 13 residues. CDR1 LGHNA and CDR2 YSLEER come from the germline V gene. The V end was cut by 6 bases, the J end by 8 bases, with 16 bases between.

The chain carries TRBV7-3 and TRBJ2-1; 14 nucleotides align to TRBD2. Unmatched junction bases numbered 9, after V lost 4 bases and J lost 10 bases. The CDR3 totals 16 residues. Germline values: CDR1 SGHTA, CDR2 FQGTGA. The CDR3 DNA reads as TGTGCCAGCAGCTCAACCGGGACTAGCGGGAGCGGGGAGCAGTTCTTC. It codes for CASSSTGTSGSGEQFF.

The J gene is TRBJ1-3, the V gene TRBV7-6, with D unclear. Trimming took 3 bases from V and 0 from J, leaving 15 bases between them. The germline gives CDR1 SGHVS, CDR2 FNYEAQ. This CDR3 is 17 amino acids long. DNA of the CDR3: TGTGCCAGCAGCTTTCAACTCGGGGTATTCTCTGGAAACACCATATATTTT. Translating gives CASSFQLGVFSGNTIYF.

The J gene is TRBJ2-5, the V gene TRBV7-9; D perhaps matches TRBD2 (7 bases). This CDR3 comprises 15 residues. V was trimmed by 6 bases and J by 4 bases, leaving 18 bases between them. Germline assignment: CDR1 SEHNR and CDR2 FQNEAQ (reference sequence). CDR3 nucleotides: TGTGCCAGCAGGCCCCCCTTGCGGGGGCCAGAGACCCAGTACTTC. Translated: CASRPPLRGPETQYF.

This clone was seen just once. The V gene is TRBV6-5, the J gene TRBJ2-2; D not certain. The CDR3 totals 12 residues. The V and J ends lost 8 bases and 5 bases respectively, with 9 bases between them. In germline, CDR1 is MNHEY, CDR2 SVGAGI. The CDR3 DNA is TGTGCCAGCTCTCCCTTTACCGGGGAGCTGTTTTTT. This translates into CASSPFTGELFF.

The rearrangement uses TRBV6-5 and TRBJ2-7; unclear D gene. Germline loops: CDR1 MNHEY, CDR2 SVGAGI. Trimming cost V 2 bases and J 3 bases, with 8 bases left between them. This CDR3 is 13 amino acids long. CDR3 amino acids: CASSYDSNYEQYF. CDR3 coding DNA: TGTGCCAGCAGTTACGACTCAAACTACGAGCAGTACTTC.

The V gene is TRBV2, the J gene TRBJ2-1, with TRBD1 matching over 8 bases. CDR1 SNHLY and CDR2 FYNNEI come from the germline V gene. Unmatched junction bases numbered 7, after V lost 6 bases and J lost 3 bases. This CDR3 is 15 amino acids long. The CDR3 protein is CASRAGTGFYNEQFF. The DNA of the CDR3 is TGTGCCAGCAGGGCCGGGACAGGCTTCTACAATGAGCAGTTCTTC.

V and J are TRBV10-3 and TRBJ2-7; D possibly corresponds to TRBD1 (6 bases). This CDR3 contains 15 residues. The germline V gene encodes CDR1 ENHRY and CDR2 SYGVKD. Trimming cost V 4 bases and J 3 bases, with 16 bases left between them. CDR3 amino acids: CAISGGLRESYEQYF. In DNA form, the CDR3 reads TGTGCCATCAGTGGGGGGCTCAGGGAAAGCTACGAGCAGTACTTC.

The chain links TRBV30 to TRBJ1-4; the D gene is possibly TRBD1 (6 bases). Germline V gene data show CDR1 as GTSNPN and CDR2 as SVGIG (reference sequence). This CDR3 has 16 residues. Trimming stripped 3 bases from V and 7 bases from J, with 21 bases between. CDR3 sequence (DNA): TGTGCCTGGAGCCCCCCCGGGGCAGGGGACGCTGAAAAACTGTTTTTT. It translates to CAWSPPGAGDAEKLFF. Filled out from reference TRBV30 and TRBJ1-4, the complete variable domain reads SQTIHQWPATLVQPVGSPLSLECTVEGTSNPNLYWYRQAAGRGLQLLFYSVGIGQISSEVPQNLSASRPQDRQFILSSKKLLLSDSGFYLCAWSPPGAGDAEKLFFGSGTQLSVL.

The V gene is TRBV18, the J gene TRBJ1-3; possibly TRBD1 for D (6 bases). CDR1 and CDR2 from the germline V gene are KGHSH and LQKENI. The ends were cut back, 3 bases at V and 4 bases at J, with 16 bases in the middle. The CDR3 length is 16 residues. In nucleotides, the CDR3 is TGTGCCAGCTCACCTCAGGACAGTTCGGGAGGAAACACCATATATTTT. This gives the protein CASSPQDSSGGNTIYF.